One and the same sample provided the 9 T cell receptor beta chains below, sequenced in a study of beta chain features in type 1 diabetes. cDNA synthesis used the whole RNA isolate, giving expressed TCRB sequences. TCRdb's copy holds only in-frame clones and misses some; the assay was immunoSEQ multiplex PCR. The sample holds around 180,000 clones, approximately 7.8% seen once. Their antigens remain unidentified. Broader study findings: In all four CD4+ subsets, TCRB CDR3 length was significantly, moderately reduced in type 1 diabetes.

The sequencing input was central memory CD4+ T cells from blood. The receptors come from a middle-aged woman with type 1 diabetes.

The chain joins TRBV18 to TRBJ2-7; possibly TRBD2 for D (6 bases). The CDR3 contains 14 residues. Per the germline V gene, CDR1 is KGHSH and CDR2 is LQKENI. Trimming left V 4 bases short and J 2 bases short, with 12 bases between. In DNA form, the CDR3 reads TGTGCCAGCTCACTCGGTCGGGAGACCTACGAGCAGTACTTC. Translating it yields CASSLGRETYEQYF.

The DNA for the CDR3 is TGCGCCAGCAGCGTAGGGACAGGCCCCGGGGAGACCCAGTACTTC. It encodes CASSVGTGPGETQYF. This rearrangement joins TRBV5-1 to TRBJ2-5, with 8 bases lining up with TRBD1. V dropped 4 bases and J dropped 5; count of bases not matched to a gene: 10. Germline V gene sequence: CDR1 SGHRS, CDR2 YFSETQ. This CDR3 comprises 15 residues.

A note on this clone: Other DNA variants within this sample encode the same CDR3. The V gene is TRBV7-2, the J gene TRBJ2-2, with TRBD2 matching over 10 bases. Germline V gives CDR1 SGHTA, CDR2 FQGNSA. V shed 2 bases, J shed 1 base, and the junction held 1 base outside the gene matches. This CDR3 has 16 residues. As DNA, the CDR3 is TGTGCCAGCAGCTTAAGACTAGCGGGGAACACCGGGGAGCTGTTTTTT. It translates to CASSLRLAGNTGELFF.

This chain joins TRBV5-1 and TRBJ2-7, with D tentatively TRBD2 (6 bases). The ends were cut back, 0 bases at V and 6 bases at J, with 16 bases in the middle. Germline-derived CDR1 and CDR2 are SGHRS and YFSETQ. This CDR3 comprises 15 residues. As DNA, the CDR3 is TGCGCCAGCAGCTTGGGGGGTAGCGGAATTGCCGAGCAGTACTTC. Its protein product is CASSLGGSGIAEQYF. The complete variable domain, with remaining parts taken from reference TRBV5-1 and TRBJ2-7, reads KAGVTQTPRYLIKTRGQQVTLSCSPISGHRSVSWYQQTPGQGLQFLFEYFSETQRNKGNFPGRFSGRQFSNSRSEMNVSTLELGDSALYLCASSLGGSGIAEQYFGPGTRLTVT.

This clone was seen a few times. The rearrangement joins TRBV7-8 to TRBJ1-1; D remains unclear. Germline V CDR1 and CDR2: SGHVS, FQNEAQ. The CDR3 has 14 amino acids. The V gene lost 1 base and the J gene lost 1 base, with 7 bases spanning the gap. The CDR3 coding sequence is TGTGCCAGCAGCTTAGGACGGAGGAACACTGAAGCTTTCTTT. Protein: CASSLGRRNTEAFF. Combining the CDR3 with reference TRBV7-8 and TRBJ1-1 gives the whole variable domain GAGVSQSPRYKVAKRGQDVALRCDPISGHVSLFWYQQALGQGPEFLTYFQNEAQLDKSGLPSDRFFAERPEGSVSTLKIQRTQQEDSAVYLCASSLGRRNTEAFFGQGTRLTVV.

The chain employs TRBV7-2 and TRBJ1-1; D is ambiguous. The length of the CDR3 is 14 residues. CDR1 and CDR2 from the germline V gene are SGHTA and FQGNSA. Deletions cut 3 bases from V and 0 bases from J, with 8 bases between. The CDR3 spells CASSFYNMNTEAFF. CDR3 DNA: TGTGCCAGCAGCTTTTATAACATGAACACTGAAGCTTTCTTT.

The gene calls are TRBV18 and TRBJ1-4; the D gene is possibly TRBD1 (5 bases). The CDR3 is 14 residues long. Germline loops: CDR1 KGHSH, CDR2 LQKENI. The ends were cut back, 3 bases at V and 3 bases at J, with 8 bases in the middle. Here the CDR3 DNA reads TGTGCCAGCTCACCGCGGGGCGCTAATGAAAAACTGTTTTTT. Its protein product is CASSPRGANEKLFF.

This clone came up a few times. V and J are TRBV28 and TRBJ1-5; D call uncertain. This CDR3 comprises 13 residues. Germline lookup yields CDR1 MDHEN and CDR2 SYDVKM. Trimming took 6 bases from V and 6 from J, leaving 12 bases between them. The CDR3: CASRPTGSQPQHF. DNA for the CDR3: TGTGCCAGCAGGCCCACCGGGAGTCAGCCCCAGCATTTT.

The CDR3 nucleotides are TGCAGCGCCGGGGACAGTACTGAAGCTTTCTTT. Protein sequence: CSAGDSTEAFF. This chain joins TRBV29-1 and TRBJ1-1, with 7 positions matching TRBD1. J gave up 5 bases and V 7 bases, and 4 bases lay outside the gene matches. This CDR3 is built from 11 residues. CDR1 is SQVTM, CDR2 ANQGSEA, per germline.